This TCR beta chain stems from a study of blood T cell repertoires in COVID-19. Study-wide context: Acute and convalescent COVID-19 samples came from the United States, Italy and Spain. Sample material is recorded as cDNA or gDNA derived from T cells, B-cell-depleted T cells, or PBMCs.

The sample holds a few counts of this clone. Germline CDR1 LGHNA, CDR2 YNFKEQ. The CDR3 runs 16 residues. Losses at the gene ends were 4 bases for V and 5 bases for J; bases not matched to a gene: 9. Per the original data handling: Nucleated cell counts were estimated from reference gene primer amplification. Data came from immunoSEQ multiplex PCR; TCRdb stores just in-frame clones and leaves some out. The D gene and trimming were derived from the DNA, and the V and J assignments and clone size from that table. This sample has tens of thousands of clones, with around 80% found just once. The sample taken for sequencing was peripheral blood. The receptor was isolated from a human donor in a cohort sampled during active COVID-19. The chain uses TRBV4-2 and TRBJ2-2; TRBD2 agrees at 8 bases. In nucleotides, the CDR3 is TGTGCCAGCAGCCGGAGCGGGGGCGGGGGTACCGGGGAGCTGTTTTTT. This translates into CASSRSGGGGTGELFF.